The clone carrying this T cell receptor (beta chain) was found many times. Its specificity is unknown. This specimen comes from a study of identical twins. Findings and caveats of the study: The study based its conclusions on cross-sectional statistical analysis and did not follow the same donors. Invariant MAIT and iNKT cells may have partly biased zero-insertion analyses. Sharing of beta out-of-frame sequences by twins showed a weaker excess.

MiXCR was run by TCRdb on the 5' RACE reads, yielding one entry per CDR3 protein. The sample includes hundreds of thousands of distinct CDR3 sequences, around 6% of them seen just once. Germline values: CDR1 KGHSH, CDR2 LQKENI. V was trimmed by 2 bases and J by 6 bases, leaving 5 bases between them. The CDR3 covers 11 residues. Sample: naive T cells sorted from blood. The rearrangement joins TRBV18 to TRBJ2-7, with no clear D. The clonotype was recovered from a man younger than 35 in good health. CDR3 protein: CASSPGIEQYF. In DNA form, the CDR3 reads TGTGCCAGCTCACCAGGGATCGAGCAGTACTTC.